The rows below give T cell receptor beta chains drawn from one sample of a study of T cell responses to AZD1222 COVID-19 vaccine. TCRdb's table, derived via immunoSEQ multiplex PCR, lists solely in-frame clones and lacks some. This table has around 140,000 clones, approximately 91% appearing once. Sequenced here: peripheral blood, sampled 28 days after the second AZD1222 dose. The receptors come from an adult who received the AZD1222 COVID-19 vaccine. Each CDR3 is given with its conserved first and last residue. The D gene is left open where the match is weak. Size is omitted from some rows. Given values are once, few, many or a class for expanded clones.

.	TRBV28	TRBJ1-2	.	14	CASRSWDTNNGYTF	TGTGCCAGCAGGAGTTGGGACACAAATAACGGCTACACCTTC
TRBD2	TRBV7-9	TRBJ2-3	.	16	CASSLGGLGGADTQYF	TGTGCCAGCAGCTTAGGAGGACTAGGCGGGGCAGATACGCAGTATTTT
TRBD2	TRBV7-9	TRBJ2-7	once	15	CASRPIAGGPYEQYF	TGTGCCAGCAGGCCAATAGCGGGAGGGCCCTACGAGCAGTACTTC
TRBD2	TRBV6-5	TRBJ2-2	.	15	CASSYRGSGTGELFF	TGTGCCAGCAGTTATCGCGGGAGCGGCACCGGGGAGCTGTTTTTT
.	TRBV9	TRBJ2-5	.	14	CASSVGNRVETQYF	TGTGCCAGCAGCGTAGGGAACAGGGTTGAGACCCAGTACTTC
.	TRBV10-3	TRBJ2-3	.	13	CAISNVRADTQYF	TGTGCCATCAGTAACGTCAGGGCAGATACGCAGTATTTT
TRBD1	TRBV28	TRBJ1-1	.	11	CASSLQGQPFF	TGTGCCAGCAGTTTACAGGGACAGCCTTTCTTT
.	TRBV19	TRBJ2-1	.	16	CASTLYGVGSYNEQFF	TGTGCCAGTACCTTATACGGAGTAGGCTCCTACAATGAGCAGTTCTTC
.	TRBV6-5	TRBJ2-5	once	13	CASSYGRGQTQYF	TGTGCCAGCAGTTATGGCAGGGGACAGACCCAGTACTTC
.	TRBV27	TRBJ2-7	.	13	CASSEGFGYEQYF	TGTGCCAGCAGTGAGGGTTTCGGGTACGAGCAGTACTTC
.	TRBV6-4	TRBJ2-5	few	15	CASSDSPGGMETQYF	TGTGCCAGCAGTGACTCGCCAGGAGGGATGGAGACCCAGTACTTC
.	TRBV28	TRBJ1-2	.	16	CASSLPTGPLSDGYTF	TGTGCCAGCAGTTTACCTACGGGCCCGCTGAGCGATGGCTACACCTTC
TRBD2	TRBV10-3	TRBJ2-5	.	14	CAISGLAGDETQYF	TGTGCCATCAGTGGGCTAGCGGGAGATGAGACCCAGTACTTC
.	TRBV18	TRBJ1-5	.	15	CASSPGYSFNQPQHF	TGTGCCAGCTCACCGGGGTACAGTTTCAATCAGCCCCAGCATTTT
TRBD2	TRBV11-3	TRBJ2-1	once	14	CASSQSRGGHEQFF	TGTGCCAGCAGCCAATCTCGGGGGGGGCATGAGCAGTTCTTC
.	TRBV11-2	TRBJ2-7	.	15	CASSLVSVSSYEQYF	TGTGCCAGCAGCTTAGTCTCTGTCAGCTCCTACGAGCAGTACTTC
.	TRBV3-1/TRBV3-2	TRBJ1-1	.	17	CASRHTRTRGELMEAFF	TGTGCCAGCAGGCATACTCGGACAAGGGGGGAACTAATGGAAGCTTTCTTT